A selection of T cell receptor beta chains follows, all from one sample in a study of T cells in Graves' hyperthyroidism and ophthalmopathy. TCRdb reprocessed the multiplex PCR reads via MiXCR and lists one record per CDR3 protein. The sample carries 450,000 to 500,000 distinct CDR3 sequences, under 25% recorded once. The source material was blood. These receptors originate from a woman between 70 and 85 years old with Graves' ophthalmopathy. Both conserved end residues are part of each CDR3. D genes are given only for firm matches. Clone size is not always given. Where it is, it says once, few, many or a class for expanded clones.

cdr3_nt | cdr3_aa | d_call | j_call | clone_size | v_call
TGTGCCAGCAGTAGTCAAATATACAATGAGCAGTTCTTC | CASSSQIYNEQFF | NA | TRBJ2-1 | NA | TRBV6-1
TGTGCCAGCAGTCTAAGGACAGGGGGAATAGATACGCAGTATTTT | CASSLRTGGIDTQYF | TRBD1 | TRBJ2-3 | few | TRBV28
TGTGCCAGCAGTGTTGGGACCGTGAACACTGAAGCTTTCTTT | CASSVGTVNTEAFF | NA | TRBJ1-1 | many | TRBV2
TGTGCCAGCAGCCCGGACAGGGGTGCTGAAGCTTTCTTT | CASSPDRGAEAFF | TRBD1 | TRBJ1-1 | many | TRBV3-1
TGTGCCAGCAGTGAGAGAGGGAAGGAGAACACCGGGGAGCTGTTTTTT | CASSERGKENTGELFF | NA | TRBJ2-2 | NA | TRBV9
TGTGCCAGCAGCTTTGTTAGCCGGAATAATTCACCCCTCCACTTT | CASSFVSRNNSPLHF | NA | TRBJ1-6 | few | TRBV5-6
TGTGCCAGCAACCGGGTTGGAGGCTCCAAAGGCACTAATGAGCAGTTCTTC | CASNRVGGSKGTNEQFF | NA | TRBJ2-1 | few | TRBV10-3
TGCGCCAGCAGTGAGTTTGGGAAATGGGGACAGGAGAATTTCTACGAGCAGTACTTC | CASSEFGKWGQENFYEQYF | TRBD1 | TRBJ2-7 | many | TRBV10-1
TGTGCCAGCAGCTTGGGACAGGAAATTCGCCCCCTCCACTTT | CASSLGQEIRPLHF | NA | TRBJ1-6 | NA | TRBV5-4
TGCGCCAGCAGCCAAGGACTACCAGTCTCCTACGAGCAGTACTTC | CASSQGLPVSYEQYF | NA | TRBJ2-7 | NA | TRBV4-1
TGTGCCAGCAGCTATTCGGACAGGGGCTATGGCTACACCTTC | CASSYSDRGYGYTF | TRBD1 | TRBJ1-2 | few | TRBV5-8
TGTGCCAGCAGCCAAGGAGGGGTGGGGGAAAAACTGTTTTTT | CASSQGGVGEKLFF | NA | TRBJ1-4 | NA | TRBV3-1
TGTGCCAGCACTCAGGACGGGCATTCCTACGAGCAGTACTTC | CASTQDGHSYEQYF | NA | TRBJ2-7 | NA | TRBV6-2/TRBV6-3
TGCGCCAGCAGCTTGGTCGGTCTTAGCACAGATACGCAGTATTTT | CASSLVGLSTDTQYF | NA | TRBJ2-3 | NA | TRBV5-1
TGTGCCAGCTCACCCGGGACTAGGGGGTATGAGCAGTTCTTC | CASSPGTRGYEQFF | TRBD2 | TRBJ2-1 | NA | TRBV18
TGTGCCAGCAGCTTAGCGGAAGGACTAGCGGGGTATCTCTCTGGGGCCAACGTCCTGACTTTC | CASSLAEGLAGYLSGANVLTF | TRBD2 | TRBJ2-6 | NA | TRBV7-8
TGTGCCAGCACCCATAGCGGGAAAGGCTACGAGCAGTACTTC | CASTHSGKGYEQYF | TRBD2 | TRBJ2-7 | NA | TRBV11-3
TGTGCCAGCAGCACAGACAGGAGCACAGATACGCAGTATTTT | CASSTDRSTDTQYF | NA | TRBJ2-3 | NA | TRBV9
TGTGCCAGCAGTTTAGCGCAGGGAACCAATGAGCAGTTCTTC | CASSLAQGTNEQFF | NA | TRBJ2-1 | many | TRBV12-3/TRBV12-4
TGTGCCAGCAGCTTAGGGAGAGGGACTCTTAACTATGGCTACACCTTC | CASSLGRGTLNYGYTF | NA | TRBJ1-2 | few | TRBV11-2
TGTGCCAGCTTAGACGGGAGCCAATTGTACGAGCAGTACTTC | CASLDGSQLYEQYF | NA | TRBJ2-7 | NA | TRBV2
TGTGCCAGCAGTGACCTCTGGCAGGAGTTCACTGAAGCTTTCTTT | CASSDLWQEFTEAFF | NA | TRBJ1-1 | many | TRBV6-1
TGTGCCAGCAGCTTTCGACTAGGCAGCACAGATACGCAGTATTTT | CASSFRLGSTDTQYF | NA | TRBJ2-3 | NA | TRBV7-3
TGTGCCAGCAGCGCATCGGGACAGGGGTACAATGAGCAGTTCTTC | CASSASGQGYNEQFF | TRBD1 | TRBJ2-1 | many | TRBV7-6
TGTGCCAGCAGCCGTGGACAGGGGGACACTGAAGCTTTCTTT | CASSRGQGDTEAFF | TRBD1 | TRBJ1-1 | many | TRBV7-2
TGTGCCAGCAGGCATTCAGCGAACACCGGGGAGCTGTTTTTT | CASRHSANTGELFF | NA | TRBJ2-2 | few | TRBV27
TGTGCCAGCAGCTCGGGGGGACGGGACGGTGAGCAGTTCTTC | CASSSGGRDGEQFF | TRBD2 | TRBJ2-1 | few | TRBV3-1
TGCGCCAGCAGCCAAGAATGGGGCAATGAGCAGTTCTTC | CASSQEWGNEQFF | NA | TRBJ2-1 | NA | TRBV4-3
TGTGCCAGCAGCCAAGGACAGGGGGCTCGCGGCTACACCTTC | CASSQGQGARGYTF | TRBD1 | TRBJ1-2 | NA | TRBV7-3
TGTGCCAGCAGTTCTATAGGGGGACAGGGTTTTGAAGCTTTCTTT | CASSSIGGQGFEAFF | TRBD1 | TRBJ1-1 | few | TRBV28
TGCGCCAGCAGCTTGGCGGGGACAGGGGAGTATCCAAACTATGGCTACACCTTC | CASSLAGTGEYPNYGYTF | TRBD1 | TRBJ1-2 | NA | TRBV5-1
TGTGCCAGCGCCTCCACAGCTCTAAATTCACCCCTCCACTTT | CASASTALNSPLHF | NA | TRBJ1-6 | NA | TRBV18
TGTGCCAGCAGCTTAGAGGGATTAAGGGGGTATGGCTACACCTTC | CASSLEGLRGYGYTF | NA | TRBJ1-2 | many | TRBV7-2
TGCAGTGCTAGAGTCACAGGGAGGCGGAATGAGCAGTTCTTC | CSARVTGRRNEQFF | NA | TRBJ2-1 | NA | TRBV20-1
TGTGCCAGCAGCCGGAAGGGGGACAGAAGTAATGAAAAACTGTTTTTT | CASSRKGDRSNEKLFF | TRBD1 | TRBJ1-4 | few | TRBV5-6
TGTGCCAGCAGTCCCGGGACAGGGGGAAATACGCAGTATTTT | CASSPGTGGNTQYF | TRBD1 | TRBJ2-3 | NA | TRBV27
TGTGCCAGCAGGCTACAGGGGGCAGCCACTGAAGCTTTCTTT | CASRLQGAATEAFF | TRBD1 | TRBJ1-1 | many | TRBV12-3/TRBV12-4
TGTGCCAGCAGACACCCACTAGCGGGAGAGGCCGGTGGTCAAGAGACCCAGTACTTC | CASRHPLAGEAGGQETQYF | TRBD2 | TRBJ2-5 | many | TRBV6-2/TRBV6-3
TGTGCCAGCAGTTTGCCAGGGGCTTCCACAGATACGCAGTATTTT | CASSLPGASTDTQYF | NA | TRBJ2-3 | many | TRBV28
TGTGCCACCAGCAGAGATCTATCCTACGAGCAGTACTTC | CATSRDLSYEQYF | NA | TRBJ2-7 | NA | TRBV15
TGTGCCAGCAGTCGTCGGGACAGGGTAAACTACGAGCAGTACTTC | CASSRRDRVNYEQYF | TRBD1 | TRBJ2-7 | few | TRBV6-1
TGTGCCAGCAGTTCAGGGGGCTTCTCCTACGAGCAGTACTTC | CASSSGGFSYEQYF | TRBD1 | TRBJ2-7 | few | TRBV12-3/TRBV12-4
TGTGCCAGTAGTAGGGACAGGGGTTTTCCCGGGGAGCTGTTTTTT | CASSRDRGFPGELFF | TRBD1 | TRBJ2-2 | NA | TRBV19
TGTGCCACCAGTGCATGGAGGGGTTTGCGGGGCGAGCAGTTCTTC | CATSAWRGLRGEQFF | NA | TRBJ2-1 | few | TRBV24-1
TGCAGTGCTTCTACAGGGTTGGACACTGAAGCTTTCTTT | CSASTGLDTEAFF | NA | TRBJ1-1 | many | TRBV20-1
TGTGCCAGCGGTCCCCCGGGGCGGATCTATGGCTACACCTTC | CASGPPGRIYGYTF | NA | TRBJ1-2 | once | TRBV28
TGTGCCAGCAGCCTTTGGGACTCATCCCCGACGAATGAGCAGTTCTTC | CASSLWDSSPTNEQFF | NA | TRBJ2-1 | few | TRBV11-1